These T cell receptor beta chains were read from a single sample in a study of Graves' ophthalmopathy and Graves' hyperthyroidism. TCRdb called the multiplex PCR reads again in MiXCR, with one record for every CDR3 protein. The table lists 600,000 to 650,000 distinct CDR3 sequences, 22% of them singletons, with roughly 6.9% in the top ten. The specimen sequenced was peripheral blood. The receptors come from a woman aged 18-29 years with stable Graves' hyperthyroidism. Some clones in this sample may be carry-over from other donors' samples. Both conserved end residues are part of each CDR3. A D gene is named only where the DNA matches it firmly. Size is omitted from some rows. Given values are once, few, many or a class for expanded clones.

v_call,clone_size,cdr3_length,j_call,d_call,cdr3_aa,cdr3_nt
TRBV20-1,NA,14,TRBJ2-7,TRBD2,CSASERGVSYEQYF,TGCAGTGCGAGTGAGCGGGGGGTTTCCTACGAGCAGTACTTC
TRBV5-6,few,15,TRBJ2-7,NA,CASSLRLDIAYEQYF,TGTGCCAGCAGCTTGAGGTTGGACATCGCCTACGAGCAGTACTTC
TRBV18,many,13,TRBJ1-1,NA,CASSPRRDTEAFF,TGTGCCAGCTCACCACGCAGGGACACTGAAGCTTTCTTT
TRBV7-8,many,14,TRBJ1-5,TRBD1,CASSPRDRSQPQHF,TGTGCCAGCAGCCCCCGGGACAGGAGTCAGCCCCAGCATTTT
TRBV20-1,NA,13,TRBJ1-1,NA,CSARDWGGGEAFF,TGCAGTGCTAGAGATTGGGGTGGCGGTGAAGCTTTCTTT
TRBV27,many,12,TRBJ1-2,NA,CASGTNSYGYTF,TGTGCCAGCGGGACAAACTCCTATGGCTACACCTTC
TRBV12-3/TRBV12-4,many,13,TRBJ2-5,TRBD1,CASRMTGEETQYF,TGTGCCAGCAGGATGACAGGGGAAGAGACCCAGTACTTC
TRBV20-1,NA,13,TRBJ1-1,NA,CSARSGMNTEAFF,TGCAGTGCTAGATCTGGGATGAACACTGAAGCTTTCTTT
TRBV12-3/TRBV12-4,many,13,TRBJ2-7,NA,CASTLDTHYEQYF,TGTGCCAGCACCTTGGACACCCACTACGAGCAGTACTTC
TRBV12-3/TRBV12-4,NA,15,TRBJ1-2,TRBD1,CASSLTGQGNYGYTF,TGTGCCAGCAGTTTGACAGGACAGGGAAACTATGGCTACACCTTC
TRBV7-9,many,13,TRBJ1-2,NA,CASSSQRDYGYTF,TGTGCCAGCAGCTCCCAGCGGGACTATGGCTACACCTTC
TRBV6-1,many,13,TRBJ1-6,NA,CASTWGYTSPLHF,TGTGCCAGCACCTGGGGATACACTTCACCCCTCCACTTT
TRBV5-8,many,14,TRBJ2-2,NA,CASSPDGESGELFF,TGTGCCAGCAGCCCGGACGGAGAATCCGGGGAGCTGTTTTTT
TRBV20-1,many,15,TRBJ2-7,NA,CSADSYRDLSYEQYF,TGCAGTGCTGATTCGTACAGGGATCTCTCCTACGAGCAGTACTTC
TRBV4-1,NA,11,TRBJ2-5,NA,CASRGEKTQYF,TGCGCCAGCAGGGGTGAGAAGACCCAGTACTTC
TRBV6-1,many,15,TRBJ1-3,NA,CASRSTGNSGNTIYF,TGTGCCAGCAGATCCACAGGAAACTCTGGAAACACCATATATTTT
TRBV6-5,many,15,TRBJ2-7,NA,CASSPRGSSSYEQYF,TGTGCCAGCAGCCCCCGGGGAAGCTCATCCTACGAGCAGTACTTC
TRBV5-4,NA,18,TRBJ2-5,TRBD2,CASSLMLAGVPYQETQYF,TGTGCCAGCAGCTTAATGCTAGCGGGAGTCCCTTACCAAGAGACCCAGTACTTC
TRBV19,many,16,TRBJ1-1,TRBD1,CASSGPGRDRATEAFF,TGTGCCAGTAGTGGACCCGGGCGGGACAGGGCCACTGAAGCTTTCTTT
TRBV4-2,NA,15,TRBJ2-7,NA,CASSQEAQANYEQYF,TGTGCCAGCAGCCAAGAAGCTCAGGCGAACTACGAGCAGTACTTC
TRBV30,NA,13,TRBJ2-5,NA,CAWATGDQETQYF,TGTGCCTGGGCCACCGGGGACCAAGAGACCCAGTACTTC
TRBV6-1,many,13,TRBJ2-5,NA,CASTAGPRETQYF,TGTGCCAGCACCGCGGGGCCGCGGGAGACCCAGTACTTC
TRBV5-6,many,14,TRBJ2-7,NA,CASSWRQRGVEQYF,TGTGCCAGCAGCTGGAGGCAGCGCGGAGTCGAGCAGTACTTC
TRBV6-1,many,14,TRBJ1-1,NA,CASSVDGGNTEAFF,TGTGCCAGCAGCGTCGACGGGGGGAACACTGAAGCTTTCTTT
TRBV12-3/TRBV12-4,many,13,TRBJ1-2,NA,CASSAGVNYGYTF,TGTGCCAGCAGTGCCGGGGTTAACTATGGCTACACCTTC
TRBV6-5,many,15,TRBJ2-6,NA,CASSSTGLGANVLTF,TGTGCCAGCAGTTCCACAGGGCTCGGGGCCAACGTCCTGACTTTC
TRBV2,NA,13,TRBJ2-7,TRBD1,CASRTGGVYEQYF,TGTGCCAGCAGAACAGGGGGCGTCTACGAGCAGTACTTC
TRBV19,NA,14,TRBJ2-7,NA,CASSIRGGAYEQYF,TGTGCCAGTAGTATCCGTGGAGGGGCCTACGAGCAGTACTTC
TRBV7-6,NA,14,TRBJ2-7,NA,CASSLGESLYEQYF,TGTGCCAGCAGCTTAGGGGAGAGCCTTTACGAGCAGTACTTC
TRBV7-3,once,13,TRBJ1-2,NA,CASSFGGGVGYTF,TGTGCCAGCAGCTTTGGGGGTGGAGTTGGCTACACCTTC
TRBV6-1,many,16,TRBJ2-3,NA,CASSGQEWESTDTQYF,TGTGCCAGCAGTGGACAGGAATGGGAGAGCACAGATACGCAGTATTTT
TRBV30,many,14,TRBJ2-2,NA,CAYRTFANTGELFF,TGTGCCTATAGGACATTCGCGAACACCGGGGAGCTGTTTTTT
TRBV27,many,14,TRBJ2-7,NA,CASSLNRERYEQYF,TGTGCCAGCAGTTTAAACAGGGAGAGATACGAGCAGTACTTC
TRBV7-3,many,14,TRBJ1-1,NA,CASSLSLEGTEAFF,TGTGCCAGCAGCTTATCCTTGGAGGGCACTGAAGCTTTCTTT
TRBV12-3/TRBV12-4,many,18,TRBJ1-3,NA,CASSLWPTGSISGNTIYF,TGTGCCAGCAGTTTATGGCCGACAGGAAGCATCTCTGGAAACACCATATATTTT
TRBV6-1,once,15,TRBJ1-5,NA,CASSEDISSNQPQHF,TGTGCCAGCAGTGAAGATATAAGTAGCAATCAGCCCCAGCATTTT
TRBV12-5,NA,17,TRBJ2-2,NA,CASGLVLPGQGNGELFF,TGTGCTAGTGGTTTGGTACTACCGGGGCAGGGAAACGGGGAGCTGTTTTTT
TRBV28,many,15,TRBJ1-5,NA,CATSLGVSSNQPQHF,TGTGCCACCTCGTTGGGGGTATCGAGCAATCAGCCCCAGCATTTT
TRBV7-2,many,15,TRBJ2-5,NA,CASSLDTGGRNSQYF,TGTGCCAGCAGCTTAGATACCGGGGGGCGGAACTCCCAGTACTTC
TRBV5-1,many,13,TRBJ2-2,NA,CASSPPLVGELFF,TGCGCCAGCAGCCCCCCATTGGTAGGGGAGCTGTTTTTT
TRBV27,many,15,TRBJ1-1,NA,CASSPLDGPMGEAFF,TGTGCCAGCAGTCCACTGGACGGCCCCATGGGTGAAGCTTTCTTT
TRBV7-7,many,14,TRBJ2-2,NA,CASSLLGDTGELFF,TGTGCCAGCAGCTTGTTGGGAGACACCGGGGAGCTGTTTTTT
TRBV5-1,NA,17,TRBJ1-1,TRBD1,CASSWRPTGVGNTEAFF,TGCGCCAGCAGCTGGAGGCCCACAGGGGTTGGGAACACTGAAGCTTTCTTT
TRBV12-3/TRBV12-4,many,12,TRBJ1-1,TRBD1,CATQGDGTEAFF,TGTGCCACACAGGGGGATGGCACTGAAGCTTTCTTT
TRBV10-3,NA,15,TRBJ2-4,NA,CAISDDDPSKNIQYF,TGTGCCATCAGTGATGACGACCCTTCCAAAAACATTCAGTACTTC
TRBV28,many,13,TRBJ2-7,NA,CASFDRYTYEQYF,TGTGCCAGCTTTGACAGGTATACCTACGAGCAGTACTTC
TRBV12-3/TRBV12-4,NA,14,TRBJ1-5,NA,CASSFGVGHQPQHF,TGTGCCAGCAGTTTCGGGGTTGGTCATCAGCCCCAGCATTTT
TRBV19,few,14,TRBJ1-1,TRBD1,CASSTPDRLGEAFF,TGTGCCAGTAGTACCCCGGACAGGCTGGGTGAAGCTTTCTTT
TRBV12-3/TRBV12-4,many,13,TRBJ1-1,NA,CASSLIAGTEAFF,TGTGCCAGCAGTTTAATAGCGGGTACTGAAGCTTTCTTT
TRBV4-2,NA,15,TRBJ1-5,NA,CASSQDLYGVWPQHF,TGTGCCAGCAGCCAAGATCTATACGGGGTCTGGCCCCAGCATTTT
TRBV6-4,many,17,TRBJ1-2,NA,CASTIGTEIVTNYGYTF,TGTGCCAGCACCATCGGGACGGAAATCGTTACTAACTATGGCTACACCTTC
TRBV27,many,15,TRBJ2-5,TRBD1,CASSPGTGGRETQYF,TGTGCCAGCAGTCCGGGGACAGGGGGCAGAGAGACCCAGTACTTC
TRBV6-1,NA,16,TRBJ2-5,TRBD1,CASSDYLGQLEETQYF,TGTGCCAGCAGTGATTATTTGGGACAGTTAGAAGAGACCCAGTACTTC
TRBV6-2/TRBV6-3,few,16,TRBJ1-2,NA,CASADRLGLNNYGYTF,TGTGCCAGCGCCGACCGTCTGGGACTCAATAACTATGGCTACACCTTC
TRBV19,many,13,TRBJ1-1,NA,CASKTGSAAEAFF,TGTGCCAGTAAAACAGGGAGCGCTGCTGAAGCTTTCTTT